This passage covers 28 T cell receptor beta chains from one sample sequenced in a study of regulatory T cells in long-lasting Graves disease (dated by TCRdb to the early 2020s). The time point label for this specimen denotes: persistent/refractory GD, antithyroid drugs over 5 years with positive TRAb. For both TCR sequencing and RNA sequencing, RNA was extracted from PBMCs using TRIzol. Libraries were built with multiplex PCR. TCRdb lists the instrument as Illumina HiSeq 4000. To build TCR beta libraries, CDR3 regions were amplified by Arm-PCR using iRepertoire HTBI primers. Clones were called with MiXCR by TCRdb after fastp trimmed the public reads at Q25, and only in-frame beta chains were retained. CDR3 protein duplicates are merged, each entry listing the most common genes and DNA. The sample has 700,000 or so distinct CDR3 sequences on record, roughly 30% of them singletons. About 42% of the sample is taken by the ten largest.

This material consisted of peripheral blood mononuclear cells (PBMCs), taken when the disease was refractory, from a patient treated with antithyroid drugs. These receptors came from a female donor with Graves disease.

The chain has TRBV25-1 and TRBJ1-2, with 7 bases fitting TRBD1. The CDR3 has 14 amino acids. CDR1 is MGHDK and CDR2 is SYGVNS in the germline V gene. V shed 2 bases and J 4 bases; nucleotides not matched to a gene: 4. The CDR3 reads CASSEPSGGYGYTF. In nucleotides, the CDR3 is TGTGCCAGCAGTGAACCCTCAGGGGGCTATGGCTACACCTTC.

This clonotype showed up just a few times. V gene TRBV12-3 or TRBV12-4 combines with J gene TRBJ1-6, with 7 bases aligning to TRBD1. The ends lost 4 bases at V and 3 bases at J; junction bases unmatched: 3. The CDR3 is 15 residues long. The CDR3 reads CASSSAGGYNSPLHF. The CDR3 region has the DNA TGTGCCAGCAGTTCGGCAGGGGGCTATAATTCACCCCTCCACTTT.

DNA of the CDR3: TGTGCCAGCAGATCTAGCGGGAGGGCAACCGGGGAGCTGTTTTTT. Its translation is CASRSSGRATGELFF. The J gene is TRBJ2-2, the V gene TRBV12-3 or TRBV12-4; the match to TRBD2 covers 12 bases. The CDR3 covers 15 residues. The trim removed 6 bases at V and 5 bases at J, leaving 4 bases unmatched.

V usage is TRBV11-2 and J usage is TRBJ1-4, with TRBD1 matching 8 bases. The CDR3 covers 15 residues. Trimming removed 0 bases from V and 6 bases from J; junction bases left unmatched: 3. Germline CDR1 is SGHAT and CDR2 is FQNNGV. The CDR3 DNA is TGTGCCAGCAGCTTAGATCAGGGGGCGTATGAAAAACTGTTTTTT. As protein: CASSLDQGAYEKLFF.

This clonotype was seen a handful of times. The gene calls are TRBV25-1 and TRBJ1-5; D gene unclear. Germline assignment: CDR1 MGHDK and CDR2 SYGVNS. V was cut by 2 bases and J by 3 bases, with 8 bases left in between. This CDR3 is built from 14 residues. Here the CDR3 DNA reads TGTGCCAGCAGTGAAGTGGGTTTCAATCAGCCCCAGCATTTT. This translates into CASSEVGFNQPQHF.

V and J are TRBV27 and TRBJ1-5, with TRBD1 matching over 7 bases. This CDR3 is built from 14 residues. Germline CDR1 and CDR2: MNHEY and SMNVEV (reference sequence). After removal of 5 bases from V and 7 bases from J, the junction contained 8 bases not matched to a gene. This CDR3 is CASSPSTGDQPQHF. CDR3 coding DNA: TGTGCCAGCAGTCCCTCAACAGGGGACCAGCCCCAGCATTTT.

The sample holds many counts of this clonotype. The CDR3 is CASSLFGYSYEQYF. The CDR3 nucleotides are TGTGCCAGCAGTTTGTTTGGGTACTCCTACGAGCAGTACTTC. This rearrangement joins TRBV28 to TRBJ2-7; D is uncertain. The CDR3 contains 14 residues. The germline V gene encodes CDR1 MDHEN and CDR2 SYDVKM. The V end was cut by 3 bases, the J end by 0 bases, with 9 bases between.

This clonotype was observed a few times. Compared with germline, one end of the junction differs, possibly owing to a read error. The CDR3 reads CASNEPPGEVTEAFF. The CDR3 DNA sequence: TGTGCCAGCAATGAACCCCCGGGTGAAGTAACTGAAGCTTTCTTT. The chain carries TRBV2 and TRBJ1-1, with D uncertain. Germline CDR1 reads SNHLY; CDR2 reads FYNNEI. The CDR3 is 15 amino acids.

The V and J genes are TRBV7-9 and TRBJ1-4; D is ambiguous. The CDR3 length is 12 residues. Germline lookup yields CDR1 SEHNR and CDR2 FQNEAQ (reference sequence). V was clipped by 4 bases and J by 14 bases, with 14 bases between them. CDR3 amino acids: CASSSPPGPLFF. The CDR3 DNA sequence: TGTGCCAGCAGCTCCCCGCCAGGTCCGCTGTTTTTT.

In this sample, this clonotype turned up once. No conserved phenylalanine or tryptophan is present at the end of the CDR3, so a read error is the likely explanation. The chain uses TRBV6-4 and TRBJ1-5, with 7 bases that match TRBD1. This CDR3 region has 17 residues. The V segment lost 7 bases and the J segment 2 bases; nucleotides outside the gene matches: 14. From germline, CDR1 is MRHNA and CDR2 SNTAGT. CDR3 sequence reads: CASTPTGLGNGNQPQHL. Written as DNA, the CDR3 is TGTGCCAGCACTCCGACAGGGTTGGGGAATGGCAATCAGCCCCAGCATCTT.

This clonotype was counted many times. The chain employs TRBV7-2 and TRBJ1-5; 7 bases match TRBD1. CDR1 and CDR2 from the germline V gene are SGHTA and FQGNSA. This CDR3 comprises 14 residues. With V trimmed by 4 bases and J by 5 bases, 5 bases remained unmatched. The CDR3 here is CASSSRQGDQPQHF. The CDR3 DNA reads TGTGCCAGCAGCTCTCGACAGGGCGATCAGCCCCAGCATTTT.

The V and J genes are TRBV3-1 and TRBJ1-2; TRBD1 matches 7 bases. The junction had 11 bases not matched to a gene; V was cut back by 3 bases and J by 1 base. Germline values: CDR1 LGHDT, CDR2 YNNKEL (reference sequence). The CDR3 extends over 17 amino acids. CDR3 in amino acids: CASSHPFGRDSNYGYTF. The CDR3 nucleotides are TGTGCCAGCAGCCACCCCTTCGGTCGGGACAGTAACTATGGCTACACCTTC. The whole variable domain, filled in from reference TRBV3-1 and TRBJ1-2, reads DTAVSQTPKYLVTQMGNDKSIKCEQNLGHDTMYWYKQDSKKFLKIMFSYNNKELIINETVPNRFSPKSPDKAHLNLHINSLELGDSAVYFCASSHPFGRDSNYGYTFGSGTRLTVV.

The rearrangement joins TRBV7-9 to TRBJ2-5, with D unresolved. Trimming shortened V by 1 base and J by 2 bases, and 11 bases separated the two germline ends. Germline CDR1 SEHNR, CDR2 FQNEAQ (reference sequence). CDR3 length equals 15 residues. In nucleotides, the CDR3 is TGTGCCAGCAGCTTAGATGGTGGCCATCAAGAGACCCAGTACTTC. Its translation is CASSLDGGHQETQYF.

This clonotype turned up a few times. The chain joins TRBV2 to TRBJ1-5; D uncertain. Germline V gives CDR1 SNHLY, CDR2 FYNNEI. V was cut by 1 base and J by 0 bases, with 7 bases left in between. This CDR3 comprises 15 residues. The CDR3 sequence is CASSEGEGSNQPQHF. For the CDR3, the DNA is TGTGCCAGCAGTGAAGGGGAAGGTAGCAATCAGCCCCAGCATTTT.

In its sample, this clonotype was seen a few times. The rearrangement links TRBV5-6 to TRBJ1-2; D is unclear. This CDR3 is 13 amino acids long. Germline CDR1 and CDR2: SGHDT and YYEEEE. V was cut by 3 bases and J by 1 base, with 7 bases left in between. The CDR3 loop is CASSYPVNYGYTF. For the CDR3, the DNA is TGTGCCAGCAGCTACCCGGTTAACTATGGCTACACCTTC.

The CDR3 here is CASSRSGGIAYEQYF. CDR3 nucleotide sequence: TGTGCCAGCAGCCGGTCCGGGGGTATTGCCTACGAGCAGTACTTC. V is TRBV7-9 and J is TRBJ2-7; tentative D call: TRBD2 (6 bases). Between the trimmed V and J ends, which lost 5 bases and 2 bases, there was a span of 16 bases. The CDR3 is 15 residues long. Germline CDR1 and CDR2: SEHNR and FQNEAQ (reference sequence).

The chain couples TRBV6-1 to TRBJ1-5; 8 bases line up with TRBD1. Germline V gene data show CDR1 as MNHNS and CDR2 as SASEGT. The CDR3 is 15 residues long. Losses at the gene ends were 9 bases for V and 1 base for J; bases not matched to a gene: 8. The CDR3: CASILGQGSNQPQHF. The CDR3 DNA sequence: TGTGCCAGTATACTTGGACAGGGAAGCAATCAGCCCCAGCATTTT.

This clonotype has a count of ten or more. The chain combines TRBV2 with TRBJ1-4; D may be TRBD1 (6 bases). Per germline, CDR1 SNHLY and CDR2 FYNNEI. The CDR3 sequence is 15 residues long. Trimming pared 8 bases from V and 2 bases from J, leaving 15 bases between. The CDR3 coding sequence is TGTGCCAGCCAGACCCTGGGACATACTAATGAAAAACTGTTTTTT. Translating it yields CASQTLGHTNEKLFF.

This clonotype has ten or more counts. One end of the junction varies from germline; a read error may be responsible. The V gene is TRBV12-3 or TRBV12-4, the J gene TRBJ2-5, with D possibly matching TRBD2 (6 bases). The CDR3 loop spans 13 amino acids. CDR3 nucleotides: TGTGCCAGCAGTCTAGCGTACCAAGAGACCCAGTACTTC. Residues: CASSLAYQETQYF.

This chain joins TRBV6-8 and TRBJ2-6, with 7 bases that match TRBD1. J gave up 0 bases and V 6 bases, and 17 bases lay outside the gene matches. Germline V lookup: CDR1 MNHGY, CDR2 SAAAGT. The CDR3 length is 20 residues. The CDR3 sequence: CASRPRDSTLFISGANVLTF. The CDR3 nucleotides read TGTGCCAGCAGGCCCCGGGACAGCACACTCTTCATCTCTGGGGCCAACGTCCTGACTTTC.

The chain recombines TRBV7-2 with TRBJ1-4; TRBD1 aligns across 9 bases. The CDR3 spans 15 residues. J was trimmed by 2 bases and V by 4 bases; bases with no gene match: 2. CDR1 SGHTA and CDR2 FQGNSA come from the germline V gene. The DNA of the CDR3 is TGTGCCAGCAGCTCCGGGACAGGGACTAATGAAAAACTGTTTTTT. It translates to CASSSGTGTNEKLFF.

The chain has TRBV19 and TRBJ2-7, with 10 bases identical to TRBD2. In germline, CDR1 is LNHDA, CDR2 SQIVND (reference sequence). The V segment lost 7 bases and the J segment 7 bases; nucleotides outside the gene matches: 10. The length of the CDR3 is 14 residues. CDR3 loop: CASTRTSGDGEQYF. The CDR3 DNA follows: TGTGCCAGTACTAGGACTAGCGGAGACGGGGAGCAGTACTTC.

The chain joins TRBV7-9 to TRBJ1-5, with a weak D call TRBD1 (6 bases). The CDR3 totals 15 residues. CDR1 is SEHNR, CDR2 FQNEAQ, per germline (reference sequence). Trimming took off 1 base at V and 7 bases at J, with 14 bases between the two ends. The CDR3 region is CASSLEQGRRQPQHF. The CDR3 DNA is TGTGCCAGCAGCTTAGAACAGGGTCGGCGACAGCCCCAGCATTTT.

This clonotype was seen repeatedly, ten times or more. The J gene is TRBJ1-1, the V gene TRBV12-3 or TRBV12-4; D unclear. V was shortened by 8 bases and J by 3 bases, with 13 bases between the two germline ends. This CDR3 is 13 amino acids long. The CDR3 sequence is CASRTMTDTEAFF. CDR3 in DNA: TGTGCCAGCCGAACGATGACGGACACTGAAGCTTTCTTT.

The table lists this clonotype with many counts. The rearrangement links TRBV28 to TRBJ1-1, with no clear D. CDR1 and CDR2 (germline): MDHEN, SYDVKM. V was shortened by 1 base and J by 5 bases, with 17 bases between the two germline ends. CDR3 length: 16 residues. CDR3 amino acids: CASSLSPPGVVTEAFF. CDR3 bases: TGTGCCAGCAGTTTATCCCCCCCGGGCGTTGTTACTGAAGCTTTCTTT.

The sample holds many counts of this clonotype. The conserved phenylalanine or tryptophan is not found at the CDR3 terminus, so this likely reflects a read error. V gene TRBV12-3 or TRBV12-4 combines with J gene TRBJ1-1; 7 bases align to TRBD1. The CDR3 is 15 amino acids. After removal of 0 bases from V and 4 bases from J, the junction contained 5 bases not matched to a gene. CDR3 sequence reads: CASSLAKGAVTEAFL. The CDR3 coding sequence is TGTGCCAGCAGTTTAGCGAAGGGGGCGGTCACTGAAGCTTTCCTT.

The CDR3: CATSSVLGGLGYGYTF. DNA for the CDR3: TGTGCCACCAGCAGTGTTTTGGGGGGCCTAGGCTATGGCTACACCTTC. The genes are TRBV15 and TRBJ1-2; D might be TRBD1 (6 bases). V lost 3 bases, J lost 4 bases, and 18 bases lay in between. This CDR3 comprises 16 residues. Germline V gives CDR1 LNHNV, CDR2 YYDKDF (reference sequence). Drawing the rest from reference TRBV15 and TRBJ1-2, the complete variable domain is DAMVIQNPRYQVTQFGKPVTLSCSQTLNHNVMYWYQQKSSQAPKLLFHYYDKDFNNEADTPDNFQSRRPNTSFCFLDIRSPGLGDTAMYLCATSSVLGGLGYGYTFGSGTRLTVV.

This clonotype was seen more than once but under ten times. The gene calls are TRBV18 and TRBJ1-1; D not resolved. The V and J ends lost 2 bases and 10 bases respectively, with 11 bases between them. Germline lookup yields CDR1 KGHSH and CDR2 LQKENI. The CDR3 runs to 12 residues. CDR3 in DNA: TGTGCCAGCTCACCATCACGGGAGGGAGCTTTCTTT. This encodes CASSPSREGAFF.